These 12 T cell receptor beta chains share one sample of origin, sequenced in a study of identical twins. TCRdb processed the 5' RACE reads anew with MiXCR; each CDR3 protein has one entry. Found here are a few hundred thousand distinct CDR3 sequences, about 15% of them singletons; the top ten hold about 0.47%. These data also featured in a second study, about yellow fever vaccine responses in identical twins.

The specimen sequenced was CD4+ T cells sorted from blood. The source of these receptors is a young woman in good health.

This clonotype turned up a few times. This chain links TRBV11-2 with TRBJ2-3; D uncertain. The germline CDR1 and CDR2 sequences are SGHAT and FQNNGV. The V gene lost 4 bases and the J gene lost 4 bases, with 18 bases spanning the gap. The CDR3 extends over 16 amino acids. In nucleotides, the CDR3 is TGTGCCAGCAGCTATGCTGACCCAGGCGTCTCAGATACGCAGTATTTT. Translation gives CASSYADPGVSDTQYF. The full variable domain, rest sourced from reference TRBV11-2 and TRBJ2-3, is EAGVAQSPRYKIIEKRQSVAFWCNPISGHATLYWYQQILGQGPKLLIQFQNNGVVDDSQLPKDRFSAERLKGVDSTLKIQPAKLEDSAVYLCASSYADPGVSDTQYFGPGTRLTVL.

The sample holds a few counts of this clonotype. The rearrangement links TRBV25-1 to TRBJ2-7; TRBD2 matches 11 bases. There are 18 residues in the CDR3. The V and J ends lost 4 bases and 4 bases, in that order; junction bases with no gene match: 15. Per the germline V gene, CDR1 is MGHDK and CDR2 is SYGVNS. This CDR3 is CASSAPTGTSGAGYEQYF. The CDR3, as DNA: TGTGCCAGCAGTGCACCGACCGGGACTAGCGGAGCCGGGTACGAGCAGTACTTC.

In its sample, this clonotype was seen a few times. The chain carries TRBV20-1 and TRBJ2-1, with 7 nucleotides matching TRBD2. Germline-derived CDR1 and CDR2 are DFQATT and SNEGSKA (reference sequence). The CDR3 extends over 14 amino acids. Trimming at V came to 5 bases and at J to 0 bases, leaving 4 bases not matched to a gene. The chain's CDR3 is CSAVPSGSYNEQFF. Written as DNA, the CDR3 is TGCAGTGCTGTCCCTAGCGGCTCCTACAATGAGCAGTTCTTC.

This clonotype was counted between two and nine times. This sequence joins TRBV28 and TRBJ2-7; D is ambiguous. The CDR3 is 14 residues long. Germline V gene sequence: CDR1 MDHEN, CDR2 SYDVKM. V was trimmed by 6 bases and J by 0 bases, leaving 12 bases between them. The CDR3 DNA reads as TGTGCCAGCAGGAGAACAAGGAGCTCCTACGAGCAGTACGTC. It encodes CASRRTRSSYEQYV.

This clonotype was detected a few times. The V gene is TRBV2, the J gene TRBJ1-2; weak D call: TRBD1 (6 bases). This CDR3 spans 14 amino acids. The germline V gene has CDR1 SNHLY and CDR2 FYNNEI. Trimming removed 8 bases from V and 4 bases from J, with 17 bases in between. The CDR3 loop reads CASRQGTSLYGYTF. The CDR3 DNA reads TGTGCCAGCCGCCAGGGGACGTCCCTCTATGGCTACACCTTC.

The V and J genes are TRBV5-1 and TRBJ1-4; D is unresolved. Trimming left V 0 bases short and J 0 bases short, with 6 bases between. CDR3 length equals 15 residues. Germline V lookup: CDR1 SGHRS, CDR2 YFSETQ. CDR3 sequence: CASSLDGATNEKLFF. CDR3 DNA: TGCGCCAGCAGCTTGGATGGGGCAACTAATGAAAAACTGTTTTTT.

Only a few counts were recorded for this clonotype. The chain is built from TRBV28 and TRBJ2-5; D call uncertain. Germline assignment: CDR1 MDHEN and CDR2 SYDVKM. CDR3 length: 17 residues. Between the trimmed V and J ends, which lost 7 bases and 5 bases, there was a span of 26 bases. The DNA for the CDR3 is TGTGCCAGCACCTTTAGCTTCCGGGCAGCCTTTGGGGAGACCCAGTACTTC. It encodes CASTFSFRAAFGETQYF.

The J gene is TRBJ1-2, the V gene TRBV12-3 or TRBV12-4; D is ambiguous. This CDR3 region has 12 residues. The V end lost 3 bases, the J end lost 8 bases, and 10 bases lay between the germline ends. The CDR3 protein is CASSFQYRGYTF. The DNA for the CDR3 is TGTGCCAGCAGTTTTCAATATCGGGGCTACACCTTC.

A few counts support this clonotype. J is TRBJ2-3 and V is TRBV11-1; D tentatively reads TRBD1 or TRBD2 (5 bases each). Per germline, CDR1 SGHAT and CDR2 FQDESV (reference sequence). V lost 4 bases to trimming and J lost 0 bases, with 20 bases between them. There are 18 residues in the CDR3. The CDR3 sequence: CASSSVSGRSGSTDTQYF. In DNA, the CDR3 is TGTGCCAGCAGCTCCGTTTCGGGGCGAAGCGGAAGCACAGATACGCAGTATTTT.

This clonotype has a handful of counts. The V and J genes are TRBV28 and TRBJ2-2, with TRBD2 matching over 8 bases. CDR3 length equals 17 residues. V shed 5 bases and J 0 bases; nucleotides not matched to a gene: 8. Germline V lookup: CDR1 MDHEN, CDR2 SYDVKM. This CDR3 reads CASSLPILAANTGELFF. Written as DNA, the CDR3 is TGTGCCAGCAGTCTCCCGATACTAGCGGCGAACACCGGGGAGCTGTTTTTT.

The DNA for the CDR3 is TGTGCCAGCGGGGGACAGCCGAACACCGGGGAGCTGTTTTTT. Translation: CASGGQPNTGELFF. The genes are TRBV2 and TRBJ2-2; 7 nucleotides match TRBD1. CDR1 and CDR2 (germline): SNHLY, FYNNEI. The CDR3 totals 14 residues. V lost 8 bases and J lost 0; bases outside the gene matches: 3.

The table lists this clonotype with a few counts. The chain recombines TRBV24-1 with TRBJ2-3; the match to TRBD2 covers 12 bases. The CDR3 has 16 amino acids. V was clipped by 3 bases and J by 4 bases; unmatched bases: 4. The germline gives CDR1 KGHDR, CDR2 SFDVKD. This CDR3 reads CATSDRLAGEADTQYF. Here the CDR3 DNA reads TGTGCCACCAGTGATCGACTAGCGGGGGAGGCAGATACGCAGTATTTT.